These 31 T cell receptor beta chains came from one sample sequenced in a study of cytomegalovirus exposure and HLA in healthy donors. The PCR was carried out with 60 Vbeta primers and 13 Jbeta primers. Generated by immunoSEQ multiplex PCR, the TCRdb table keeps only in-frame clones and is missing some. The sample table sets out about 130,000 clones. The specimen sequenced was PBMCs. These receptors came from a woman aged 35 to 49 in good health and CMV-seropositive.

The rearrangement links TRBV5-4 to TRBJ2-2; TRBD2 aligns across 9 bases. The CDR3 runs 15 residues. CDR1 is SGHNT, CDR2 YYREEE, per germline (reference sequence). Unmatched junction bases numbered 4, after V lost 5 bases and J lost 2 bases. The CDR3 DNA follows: TGTGCCAGCAGGGCTAGCGGGACTAACACCGGGGAGCTGTTTTTT. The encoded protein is CASRASGTNTGELFF.

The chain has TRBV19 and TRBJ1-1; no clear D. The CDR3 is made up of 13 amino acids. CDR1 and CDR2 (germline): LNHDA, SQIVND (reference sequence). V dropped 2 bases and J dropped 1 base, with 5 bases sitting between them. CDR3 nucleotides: TGTGCCAGTAGTATAACAGCGAACACTGAAGCTTTCTTT. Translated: CASSITANTEAFF. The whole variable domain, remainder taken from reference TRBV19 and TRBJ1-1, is DGGITQSPKYLFRKEGQNVTLSCEQNLNHDAMYWYRQDPGQGLRLIYYSQIVNDFQKGDIAEGYSVSREKKESFPLTVTSAQKNPTAFYLCASSITANTEAFFGQGTRLTVV.

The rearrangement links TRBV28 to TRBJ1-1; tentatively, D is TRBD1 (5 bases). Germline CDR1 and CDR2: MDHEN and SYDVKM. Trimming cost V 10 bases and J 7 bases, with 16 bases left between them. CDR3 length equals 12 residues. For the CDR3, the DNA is TGTGCCACCGATTCAATAAGGGGTGAAGCTTTCTTT. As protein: CATDSIRGEAFF.

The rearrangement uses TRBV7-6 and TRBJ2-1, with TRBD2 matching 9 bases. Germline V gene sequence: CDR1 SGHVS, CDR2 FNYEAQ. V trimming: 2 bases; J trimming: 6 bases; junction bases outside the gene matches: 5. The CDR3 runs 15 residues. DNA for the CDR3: TGTGCCAGCAGCTTAATAGCGGGAGCGTCCAATGAGCAGTTCTTC. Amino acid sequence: CASSLIAGASNEQFF.

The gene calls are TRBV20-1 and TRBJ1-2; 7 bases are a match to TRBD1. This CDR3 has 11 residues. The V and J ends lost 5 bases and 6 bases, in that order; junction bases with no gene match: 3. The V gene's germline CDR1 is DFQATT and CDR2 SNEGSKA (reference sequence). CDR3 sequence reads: CSAYDRDGYTF. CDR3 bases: TGCAGTGCTTATGACAGGGATGGCTACACCTTC.

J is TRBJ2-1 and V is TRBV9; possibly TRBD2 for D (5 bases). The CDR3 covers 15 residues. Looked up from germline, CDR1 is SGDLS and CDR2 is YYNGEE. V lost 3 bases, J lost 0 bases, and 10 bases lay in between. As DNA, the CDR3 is TGTGCCAGCAGCGCGGACTTGAGCTCCTACAATGAGCAGTTCTTC. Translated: CASSADLSSYNEQFF. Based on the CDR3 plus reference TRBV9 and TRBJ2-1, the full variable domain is DSGVTQTPKHLITATGQRVTLRCSPRSGDLSVYWYQQSLDQGLQFLIQYYNGEERAKGNILERFSAQQFPDLHSELNLSSLELGDSALYFCASSADLSSYNEQFFGPGTRLTVL.

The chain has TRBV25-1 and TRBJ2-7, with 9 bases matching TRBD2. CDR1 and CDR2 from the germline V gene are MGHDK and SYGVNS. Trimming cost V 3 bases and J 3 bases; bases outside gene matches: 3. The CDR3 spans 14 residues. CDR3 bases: TGTGCCAGCAGTGACGTGACTAGCGGCTACGAGCAGTACTTC. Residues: CASSDVTSGYEQYF.

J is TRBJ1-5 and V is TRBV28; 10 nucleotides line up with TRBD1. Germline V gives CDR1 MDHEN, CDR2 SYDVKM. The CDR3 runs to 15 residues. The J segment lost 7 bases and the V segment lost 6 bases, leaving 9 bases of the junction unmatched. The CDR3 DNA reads TGTGCCAGCAGCAGACAGGGGGCGGGTGGCCAGCCCCAGCATTTT. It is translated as CASSRQGAGGQPQHF. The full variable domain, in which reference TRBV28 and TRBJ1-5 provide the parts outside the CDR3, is DVKVTQSSRYLVKRTGEKVFLECVQDMDHENMFWYRQDPGLGLRLIYFSYDVKMKEKGDIPEGYSVSREKKERFSLILESASTNQTSMYLCASSRQGAGGQPQHFGDGTRLSIL.

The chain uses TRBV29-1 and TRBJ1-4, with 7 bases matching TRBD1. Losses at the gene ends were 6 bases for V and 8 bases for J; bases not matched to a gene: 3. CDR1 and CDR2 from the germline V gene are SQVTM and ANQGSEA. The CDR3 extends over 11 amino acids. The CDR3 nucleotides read TGCAGCGTGTGGACAGGCGAAAAACTGTTTTTT. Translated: CSVWTGEKLFF. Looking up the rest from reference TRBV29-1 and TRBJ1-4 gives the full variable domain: SAVISQKPSRDICQRGTSLTIQCQVDSQVTMMFWYRQQPGQSLTLIATANQGSEATYESGFVIDKFPISRPNLTFSTLTVSNMSPEDSSIYLCSVWTGEKLFFGSGTQLSVL.

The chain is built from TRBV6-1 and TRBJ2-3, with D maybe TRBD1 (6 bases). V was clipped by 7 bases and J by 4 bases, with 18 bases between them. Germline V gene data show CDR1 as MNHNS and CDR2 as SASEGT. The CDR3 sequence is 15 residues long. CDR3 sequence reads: CASTLQGWGSDTQYF. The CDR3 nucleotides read TGTGCCAGCACTCTACAGGGATGGGGATCAGATACGCAGTATTTT.

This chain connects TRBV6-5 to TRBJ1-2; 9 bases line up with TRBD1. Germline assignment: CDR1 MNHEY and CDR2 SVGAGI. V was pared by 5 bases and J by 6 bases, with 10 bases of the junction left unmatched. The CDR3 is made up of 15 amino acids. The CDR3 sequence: CASSNPYRGQDGYTF. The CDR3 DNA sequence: TGTGCCAGCAGTAACCCATACAGGGGGCAGGATGGCTACACCTTC.

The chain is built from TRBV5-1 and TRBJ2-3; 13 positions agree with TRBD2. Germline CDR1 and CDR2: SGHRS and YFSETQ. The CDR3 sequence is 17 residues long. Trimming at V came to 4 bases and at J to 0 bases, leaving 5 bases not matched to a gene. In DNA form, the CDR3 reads TGCGCCAGCAGCCCTGGACTAGCGGGGGATAGCACAGATACGCAGTATTTT. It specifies CASSPGLAGDSTDTQYF. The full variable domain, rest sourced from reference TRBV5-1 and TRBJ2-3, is KAGVTQTPRYLIKTRGQQVTLSCSPISGHRSVSWYQQTPGQGLQFLFEYFSETQRNKGNFPGRFSGRQFSNSRSEMNVSTLELGDSALYLCASSPGLAGDSTDTQYFGPGTRLTVL.

CDR3 sequence (DNA): TGTGCCAGCAGCTTACTGAACAATGAGCAGTTCTTC. Protein: CASSLLNNEQFF. The chain links TRBV5-6 to TRBJ2-1; D remains unclear. This CDR3 is 12 amino acids long. V was pared by 2 bases and J by 5 bases, with 5 bases between. Germline loops: CDR1 SGHDT, CDR2 YYEEEE. Complete variable domain (other parts from reference TRBV5-6 and TRBJ2-1): DAGVTQSPTHLIKTRGQQVTLRCSPKSGHDTVSWYQQALGQGPQFIFQYYEEEERQRGNFPDRFSGHQFPNYSSELNVNALLLGDSALYLCASSLLNNEQFFGPGTRLTVL.

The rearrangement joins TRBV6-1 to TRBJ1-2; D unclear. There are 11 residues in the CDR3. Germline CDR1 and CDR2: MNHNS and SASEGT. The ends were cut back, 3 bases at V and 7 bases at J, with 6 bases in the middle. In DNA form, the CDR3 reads TGTGCCAGCAGTGATTTCCGTGGCTACACCTTC. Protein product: CASSDFRGYTF.

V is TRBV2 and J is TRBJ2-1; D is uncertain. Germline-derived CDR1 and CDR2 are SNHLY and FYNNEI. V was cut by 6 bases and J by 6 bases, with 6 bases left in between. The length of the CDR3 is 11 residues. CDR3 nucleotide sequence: TGTGCCAGCAGCTACAGCAATGAGCAGTTCTTC. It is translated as CASSYSNEQFF.

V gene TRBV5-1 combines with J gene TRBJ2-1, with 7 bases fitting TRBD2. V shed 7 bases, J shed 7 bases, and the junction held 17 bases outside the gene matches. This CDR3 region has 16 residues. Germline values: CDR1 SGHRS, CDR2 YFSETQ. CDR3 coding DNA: TGCGCCAGCGCGGGTGTCACTAGCGCTAACCCAAATGAGCAGTTCTTC. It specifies CASAGVTSANPNEQFF.

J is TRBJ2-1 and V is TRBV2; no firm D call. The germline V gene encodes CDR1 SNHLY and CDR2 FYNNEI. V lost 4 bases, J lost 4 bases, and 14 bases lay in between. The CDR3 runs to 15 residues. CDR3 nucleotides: TGTGCCAGCAGTGGGTTAGCTAATTTTTACAATGAGCAGTTCTTC. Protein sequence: CASSGLANFYNEQFF.

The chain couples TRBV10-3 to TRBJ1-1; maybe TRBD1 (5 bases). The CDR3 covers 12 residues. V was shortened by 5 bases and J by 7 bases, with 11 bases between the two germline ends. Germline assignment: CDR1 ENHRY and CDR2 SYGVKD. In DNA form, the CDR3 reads TGTGCCATCAGTCCGACAGACGGTGAAGCTTTCTTT. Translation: CAISPTDGEAFF.

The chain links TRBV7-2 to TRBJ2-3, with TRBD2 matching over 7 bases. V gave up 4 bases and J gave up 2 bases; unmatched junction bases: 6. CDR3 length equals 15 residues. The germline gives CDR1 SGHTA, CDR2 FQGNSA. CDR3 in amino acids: CASSSSGRTTDTQYF. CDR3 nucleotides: TGTGCCAGCAGCTCTAGCGGTCGGACCACAGATACGCAGTATTTT.

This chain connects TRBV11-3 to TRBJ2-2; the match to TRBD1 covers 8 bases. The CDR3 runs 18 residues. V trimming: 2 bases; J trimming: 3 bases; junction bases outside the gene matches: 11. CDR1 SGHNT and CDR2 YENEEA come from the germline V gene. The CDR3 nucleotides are TGTGCCAGCAGCTTACGCGGACGACAGGGGTTGGACACCGGGGAGCTGTTTTTT. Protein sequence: CASSLRGRQGLDTGELFF.

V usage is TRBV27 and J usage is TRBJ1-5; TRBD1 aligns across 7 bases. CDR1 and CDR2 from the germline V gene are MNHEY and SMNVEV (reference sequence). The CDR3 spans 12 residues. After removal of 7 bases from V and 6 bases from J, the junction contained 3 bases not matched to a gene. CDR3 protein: CASTSGGQPQHF. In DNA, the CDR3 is TGTGCCAGCACTTCAGGGGGTCAGCCCCAGCATTTT.

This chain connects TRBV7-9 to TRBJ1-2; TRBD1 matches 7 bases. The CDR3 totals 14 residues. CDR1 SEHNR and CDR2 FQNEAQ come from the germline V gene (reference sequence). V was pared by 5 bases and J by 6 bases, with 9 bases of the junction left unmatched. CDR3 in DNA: TGTGCCAGCAGCCGACAGGGAGCCTTTGATGGCTACACCTTC. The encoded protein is CASSRQGAFDGYTF.

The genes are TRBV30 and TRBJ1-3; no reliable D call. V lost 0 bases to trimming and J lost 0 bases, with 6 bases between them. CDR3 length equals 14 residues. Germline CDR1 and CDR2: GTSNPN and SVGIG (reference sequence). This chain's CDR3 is CAWSVGLSGNTIYF. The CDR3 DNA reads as TGTGCCTGGAGTGTAGGACTCTCTGGAAACACCATATATTTT.

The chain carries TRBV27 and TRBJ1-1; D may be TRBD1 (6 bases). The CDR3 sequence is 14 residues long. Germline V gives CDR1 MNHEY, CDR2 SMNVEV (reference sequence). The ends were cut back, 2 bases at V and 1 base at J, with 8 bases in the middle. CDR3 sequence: CASSLGRGNTEAFF. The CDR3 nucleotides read TGTGCCAGCAGTTTAGGCAGGGGGAACACTGAAGCTTTCTTT.

This CDR3 is CASSLGGTGRFQPQHF. DNA for the CDR3: TGTGCCAGCAGCTTGGGGGGCACAGGGCGATTTCAGCCCCAGCATTTT. The chain has TRBV5-6 and TRBJ1-5, with D possibly matching TRBD1 (6 bases). This CDR3 region has 16 residues. The V end was cut by 0 bases, the J end by 6 bases, with 16 bases between. Germline V gene lookup returns CDR1 SGHDT and CDR2 YYEEEE.

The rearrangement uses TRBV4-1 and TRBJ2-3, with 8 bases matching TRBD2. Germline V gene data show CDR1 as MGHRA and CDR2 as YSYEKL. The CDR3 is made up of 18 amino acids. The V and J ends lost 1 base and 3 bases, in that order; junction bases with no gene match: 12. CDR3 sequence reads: CASSQVRAGEPFTDTQYF. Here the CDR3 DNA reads TGCGCCAGCAGCCAAGTACGAGCGGGAGAACCCTTTACAGATACGCAGTATTTT.

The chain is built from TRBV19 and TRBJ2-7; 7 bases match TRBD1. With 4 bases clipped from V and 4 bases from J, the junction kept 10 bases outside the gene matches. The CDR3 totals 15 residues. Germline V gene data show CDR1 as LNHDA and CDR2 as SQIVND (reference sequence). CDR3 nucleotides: TGTGCCAGTAGTACCAGACAGGGAACGCGGTACGAGCAGTACTTC. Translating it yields CASSTRQGTRYEQYF.

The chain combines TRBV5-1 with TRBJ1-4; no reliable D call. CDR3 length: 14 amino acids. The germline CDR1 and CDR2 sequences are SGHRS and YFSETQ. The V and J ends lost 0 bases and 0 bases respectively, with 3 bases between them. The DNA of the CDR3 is TGCGCCAGCAGCTTGGCTTCAACTAATGAAAAACTGTTTTTT. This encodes CASSLASTNEKLFF.

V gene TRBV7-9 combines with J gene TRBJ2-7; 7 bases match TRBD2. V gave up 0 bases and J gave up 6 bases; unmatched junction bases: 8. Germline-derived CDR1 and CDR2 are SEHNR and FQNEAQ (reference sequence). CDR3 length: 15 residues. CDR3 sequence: CASSLALAGAGEQYF. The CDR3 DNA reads TGTGCCAGCAGCTTAGCGCTTGCGGGAGCGGGCGAGCAGTACTTC.

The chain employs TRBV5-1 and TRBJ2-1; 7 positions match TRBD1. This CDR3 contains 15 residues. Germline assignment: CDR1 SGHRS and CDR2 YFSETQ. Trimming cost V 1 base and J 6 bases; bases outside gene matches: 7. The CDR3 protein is CASSLIPGTVNEQFF. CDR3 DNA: TGCGCCAGCAGCTTGATCCCCGGGACAGTCAATGAGCAGTTCTTC. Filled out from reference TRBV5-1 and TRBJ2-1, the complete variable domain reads KAGVTQTPRYLIKTRGQQVTLSCSPISGHRSVSWYQQTPGQGLQFLFEYFSETQRNKGNFPGRFSGRQFSNSRSEMNVSTLELGDSALYLCASSLIPGTVNEQFFGPGTRLTVL.

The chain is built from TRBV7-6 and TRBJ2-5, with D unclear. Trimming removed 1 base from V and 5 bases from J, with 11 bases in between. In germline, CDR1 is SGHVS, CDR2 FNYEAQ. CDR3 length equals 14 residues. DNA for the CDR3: TGTGCCAGCAGCTTAGTCGCGGTTACGGAGACCCAGTACTTC. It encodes CASSLVAVTETQYF.